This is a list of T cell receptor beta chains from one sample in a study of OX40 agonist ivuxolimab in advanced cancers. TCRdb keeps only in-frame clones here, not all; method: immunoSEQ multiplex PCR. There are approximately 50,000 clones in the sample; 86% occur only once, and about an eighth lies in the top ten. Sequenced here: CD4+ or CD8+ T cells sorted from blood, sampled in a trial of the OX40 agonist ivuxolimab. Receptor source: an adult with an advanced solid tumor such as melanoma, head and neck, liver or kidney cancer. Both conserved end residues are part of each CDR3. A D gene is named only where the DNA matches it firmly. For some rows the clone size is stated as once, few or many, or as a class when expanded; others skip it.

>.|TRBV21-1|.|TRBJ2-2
TGTGCCAGCAGCAAAGTATGCCTAGCGGGAGCAAACACCGGGGAGCTGTTTTTT
CASSKVCLAGANTGELFF
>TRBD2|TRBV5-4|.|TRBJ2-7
TGTGCCAGCAGCCATCAACGGGTTAGCGGGATCTCCTACGAGCAGTACTTC
CASSHQRVSGISYEQYF
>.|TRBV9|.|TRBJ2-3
TGTGCCAGCGGTCAGGATACGCAGTATTTT
CASGQDTQYF
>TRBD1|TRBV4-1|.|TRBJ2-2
TGCGCCAGCAGCCAAGCAGGGACAGGGCGAATGGGGGCCGGGGAGCTGTTTTTT
CASSQAGTGRMGAGELFF
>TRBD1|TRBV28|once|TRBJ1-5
TGTGCCAGTGGACAGGGGAGTCAGCCCCAGCATTTT
CASGQGSQPQHF
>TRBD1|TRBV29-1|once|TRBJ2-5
TGCAGCGTTGAAGACCCAATGACAGGGGTTGGGGAGACCCAGTACTTC
CSVEDPMTGVGETQYF
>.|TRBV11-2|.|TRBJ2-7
TGTGCCAGCAGCCTACTAGGGTATCCGGGTGGGACATACTCCTACGAGCAGTACTTC
CASSLLGYPGGTYSYEQYF
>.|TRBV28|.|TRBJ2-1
TGTGCCAGCCTAAGAGACAGGTACAATGAGCAGTTCTTC
CASLRDRYNEQFF
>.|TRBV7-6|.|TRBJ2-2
TGTGCCAGCAGCGGTACAGTAGTTGCGAACACCGGGGAGCTGTTTTTT
CASSGTVVANTGELFF
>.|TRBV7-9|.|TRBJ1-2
TGTGCCAGCAGCAAAACCCCGGGCCGGAACTATGGCTACACCTTC
CASSKTPGRNYGYTF
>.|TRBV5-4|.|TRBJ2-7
TGTGCCAGCAGCTCCCCGCTGGGGGGCTACGAGCAGTACTTC
CASSSPLGGYEQYF
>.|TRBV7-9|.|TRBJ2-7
TGTGCCAGCAGCGCCCGGGACGCAGTCTCCTACGAGCAGTACTTC
CASSARDAVSYEQYF
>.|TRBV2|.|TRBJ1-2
TGTGCCAGCAGTGAACTAAGACAGCTATATGGCTACACCTTC
CASSELRQLYGYTF
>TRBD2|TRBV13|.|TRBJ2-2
TGTGCCAGCAGCTTAGAGGGACTAGTCCCCGGGGAGCTGTTTTTT
CASSLEGLVPGELFF
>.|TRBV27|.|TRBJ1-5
TGTGCCAGCAGCATAGACCGGTATCAGCCCCAGCATTTT
CASSIDRYQPQHF
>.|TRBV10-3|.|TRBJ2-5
TGTGCCAGCGGGACAGAAGAGACCCAGTACTTC
CASGTEETQYF
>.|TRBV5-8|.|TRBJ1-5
TGTGCCAGCTGCCCGGGGTTCAGCAATCAGCCCCAGCATTTT
CASCPGFSNQPQHF
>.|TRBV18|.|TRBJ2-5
TGTGCCAGCTCACCACGCATTCAAGAGACCCAGTACTTC
CASSPRIQETQYF
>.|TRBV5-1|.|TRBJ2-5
TGCGCCAGCAGCTTTATAGGCAGCCTACAAGAGACCCAGTACTTC
CASSFIGSLQETQYF
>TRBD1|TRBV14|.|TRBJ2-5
TGTGCCAGCAGCCCAGGGGGACAGGGGGCTCAAGAGACCCAGTACTTC
CASSPGGQGAQETQYF
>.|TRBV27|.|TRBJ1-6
TGTGCCAGCAGGAGCCTCGTGGGCATCACCCTCCACTTT
CASRSLVGITLHF
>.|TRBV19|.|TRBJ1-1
TGTGCCAGTAGCCCCGCCCCAGGGACAAAGAGCACTGAAGCTTTCTTT
CASSPAPGTKSTEAFF
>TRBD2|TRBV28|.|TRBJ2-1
TGTGCCATCGCACGGGCGGGGGTGGTCGATAATGAGCAGTTCTTC
CAIARAGVVDNEQFF
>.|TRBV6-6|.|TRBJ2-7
TGTGCCAGCAAGGATATTTCCTACGAGCAGTACTTC
CASKDISYEQYF
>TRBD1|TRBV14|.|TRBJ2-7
TGTGCCAGCTCGGGGACAGTGCTCTACGAGCAGTACTTC
CASSGTVLYEQYF